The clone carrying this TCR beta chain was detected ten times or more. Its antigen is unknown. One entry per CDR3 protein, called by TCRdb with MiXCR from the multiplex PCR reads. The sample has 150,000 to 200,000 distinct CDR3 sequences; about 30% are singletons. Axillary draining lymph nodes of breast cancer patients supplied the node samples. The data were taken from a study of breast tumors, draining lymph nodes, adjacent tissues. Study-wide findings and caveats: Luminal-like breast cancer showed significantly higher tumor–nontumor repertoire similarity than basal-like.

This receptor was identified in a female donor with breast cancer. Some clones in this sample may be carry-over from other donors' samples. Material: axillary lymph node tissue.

The CDR3 is CASSSRTGPRSSYEQYF. Here the CDR3 DNA reads TGTGCCAGCAGCTCACGGACAGGTCCTAGAAGCTCCTACGAGCAGTACTTC. The genes are TRBV7-2 and TRBJ2-7, with 7 bases aligning to TRBD1. With V trimmed by 4 bases and J by 0 bases, 12 bases remained unmatched. The CDR3 is 17 amino acids. Germline loops: CDR1 SGHTA, CDR2 FQGNSA.